Listed below are T cell receptor beta chains from one sample, sequenced in a study of beta chain features in type 1 diabetes. Assay: immunoSEQ multiplex PCR; the TCRdb copy retains only in-frame clones and omits some. The sample consists of some 360,000 clones, 8.5% to 10% of them appearing once. What was sequenced was central memory CD4+ T cells from blood. These receptors were taken from a man under 40 with type 1 diabetes. Both conserved end residues are part of each CDR3. A D gene is named only where the DNA matches it firmly. Not every row has a clone size; where given, it reads once, few, many or a size class.

j_call,clone_size,d_call,v_call,cdr3_aa,cdr3_nt
TRBJ2-1,few,TRBD2,TRBV30,CAWKLAGPYNEQFF,TGTGCCTGGAAACTAGCGGGACCCTACAATGAGCAGTTCTTC
TRBJ2-7,NA,TRBD2,TRBV4-2,CASSQVWTRAGEQYF,TGTGCCAGCAGCCAAGTTTGGACTAGGGCAGGAGAGCAGTACTTC
TRBJ2-6,few,NA,TRBV13,CASSFQGANVLTF,TGTGCCAGCAGTTTTCAGGGGGCCAACGTCCTGACTTTC
TRBJ2-2,NA,NA,TRBV7-7,CASSWGRGLDTGELFF,TGTGCCAGCTCCTGGGGCCGGGGGTTGGACACCGGGGAGCTGTTTTTT
TRBJ1-2,NA,NA,TRBV7-2,CASSLRHDNYGYTF,TGTGCCAGCAGCTTGCGACACGATAACTATGGCTACACCTTC
TRBJ1-1,few,NA,TRBV5-4,CASSRNAGVANTEAFF,TGTGCCAGCAGCCGGAACGCAGGGGTTGCGAACACTGAAGCTTTCTTT
TRBJ2-7,NA,TRBD2,TRBV7-8,CASSLAASGRSSYEQYF,TGTGCCAGCAGCTTAGCTGCTAGCGGGAGAAGTTCCTACGAGCAGTACTTC
TRBJ2-2,NA,NA,TRBV4-3,CASSHPGSTGELFF,TGCGCCAGCAGCCACCCCGGTTCCACCGGGGAGCTGTTTTTT
TRBJ2-1,few,TRBD1,TRBV10-3,CAISQQGASGNEQFF,TGTGCCATCAGTCAACAGGGGGCCTCGGGAAATGAGCAGTTCTTC
TRBJ2-1,NA,TRBD2,TRBV7-2,CASSLIMFAGGSDEQFF,TGTGCCAGCAGCTTAATTATGTTCGCGGGAGGTTCAGATGAGCAGTTCTTC
TRBJ2-1,NA,TRBD1,TRBV5-6,CASSPSGTVKFF,TGTGCCAGCAGCCCCTCCGGGACAGTAAAGTTCTTC
TRBJ2-1,NA,NA,TRBV19,CASSTLARDEQFF,TGTGCCAGTAGTACACTCGCTCGGGATGAGCAGTTCTTC
TRBJ1-5,many,NA,TRBV14,CASSQAGSSNQPQHF,TGTGCCAGCAGCCAAGCGGGATCTAGCAATCAGCCCCAGCATTTT
TRBJ1-1,few,NA,TRBV9,CASSHTRGHQNTEAFF,TGTGCCAGCTCACATACAAGGGGACACCAGAACACTGAAGCTTTCTTT
TRBJ2-7,few,TRBD1,TRBV7-3,CASSFGQGEQYF,TGTGCCAGCAGCTTCGGACAGGGCGAGCAGTACTTC
TRBJ2-5,few,TRBD2,TRBV19,CASNPGEGRAQYF,TGTGCCAGTAACCCGGGGGAGGGGAGGGCCCAGTACTTC
TRBJ2-2,NA,NA,TRBV28,CASRAGSTGELFF,TGTGCCAGCAGGGCAGGGTCCACCGGGGAGCTGTTTTTT
TRBJ2-7,few,TRBD2,TRBV29-1,CSVVSWEGHSYEQYF,TGCAGCGTTGTCTCTTGGGAGGGGCACTCCTACGAGCAGTACTTC
TRBJ2-2,few,NA,TRBV5-1,CASSPPGATGELFF,TGCGCCAGCAGCCCCCCAGGTGCGACCGGGGAGCTGTTTTTT
TRBJ2-5,NA,TRBD1,TRBV7-7,CASSPTGGGETQYF,TGTGCTAGCAGCCCGACAGGGGGCGGAGAGACCCAGTACTTC
TRBJ1-1,NA,NA,TRBV28,CASSLWTTNTEAFF,TGTGCCAGCAGTTTATGGACAACGAACACTGAAGCTTTCTTT
TRBJ2-2,many,NA,TRBV10-3,CAISSSEVNTGELFF,TGTGCCATCAGTTCTAGCGAGGTGAACACCGGGGAGCTGTTTTTT
TRBJ2-2,few,NA,TRBV7-9,CASSLAQQYALFF,TGTGCCAGCAGCTTAGCGCAGCAGTACGCGCTGTTTTTT
TRBJ2-5,NA,NA,TRBV7-6,CASSRAGQQETQYF,TGTGCCAGCAGCCGGGCGGGGCAGCAAGAGACCCAGTACTTC
TRBJ1-5,many,NA,TRBV19,CASSVGSSNQPQHF,TGTGCCAGTTCAGTAGGCTCGAGCAATCAGCCCCAGCATTTT
TRBJ2-2,NA,NA,TRBV6-5,CASSQNRGTGELFF,TGTGCCAGCAGTCAAAATCGGGGCACCGGGGAGCTGTTTTTT
TRBJ2-7,NA,NA,TRBV10-1,CASSERTVSEQYF,TGCGCCAGCAGTGAACGGACAGTTAGCGAGCAGTACTTC
TRBJ1-5,few,NA,TRBV27,CASSLKRGSEPQHF,TGTGCCAGCAGTTTAAAACGGGGGAGTGAGCCCCAGCATTTT
TRBJ1-5,NA,NA,TRBV6-1,CASSEALLGGSNQPQHF,TGTGCCAGCAGTGAAGCGCTTCTGGGGGGCAGCAATCAGCCCCAGCATTTT
TRBJ2-2,NA,NA,TRBV2,CASSARQYTGELFF,TGTGCCAGCAGTGCCCGACAGTACACCGGGGAGCTGTTTTTT
TRBJ1-5,NA,NA,TRBV6-5,CAGGFFNSNQPQHF,TGTGCCGGCGGGTTCTTTAATAGCAATCAGCCCCAGCATTTT
TRBJ1-4,NA,NA,TRBV29-1,CSVEVSDVGEKLFF,TGCAGCGTCGAAGTATCGGACGTTGGTGAAAAACTGTTTTTT
TRBJ2-1,many,TRBD2,TRBV5-1,CASRPTSDSYNEQFF,TGCGCCAGCCGGCCCACTAGCGACTCCTACAATGAGCAGTTCTTC
TRBJ1-2,few,TRBD1,TRBV7-9,CASSRTGIGYTF,TGTGCCAGCAGCCGGACAGGGATCGGCTACACCTTC
TRBJ1-2,few,NA,TRBV19,CASSIDDGLNYGYTF,TGTGCCAGTAGTATAGATGACGGCCTTAACTATGGCTACACCTTC
TRBJ2-3,NA,NA,TRBV4-2,CASSPRLTGDTQYF,TGTGCCAGCAGCCCCCGATTAACAGGAGATACGCAGTATTTT
TRBJ2-3,few,NA,TRBV28,CASSSHRESTDTQYF,TGTGCCAGCAGCTCTCACAGGGAGAGCACAGATACGCAGTATTTT
TRBJ1-5,NA,NA,TRBV30,CAFRTADRFYSNQPQHF,TGTGCCTTTCGGACAGCCGACCGTTTTTATAGCAATCAGCCCCAGCATTTT
TRBJ1-2,few,TRBD1,TRBV28,CASSSRTGGGYGYTF,TGTGCCAGCAGCTCCCGGACAGGGGGTGGCTATGGCTACACCTTC
TRBJ2-5,few,TRBD2,TRBV5-4,CASSWSSGGQETQYF,TGTGCCAGCAGCTGGTCTAGCGGGGGCCAAGAGACCCAGTACTTC
TRBJ2-3,few,NA,TRBV14,CASSQGGGTDTQYF,TGTGCCAGCAGCCAAGGCGGGGGCACAGATACGCAGTATTTT
TRBJ2-7,few,TRBD1,TRBV28,CASSPFGTGGIFSGQYF,TGTGCCAGCAGTCCATTCGGGACAGGGGGTATTTTTTCTGGGCAGTACTTC
TRBJ1-1,few,NA,TRBV19,CASIPVGGLNTEAFF,TGTGCCAGTATCCCAGTCGGGGGGTTGAACACTGAAGCTTTCTTT
TRBJ2-6,NA,NA,TRBV7-3,CASSSSGANVLTF,TGTGCCAGCAGCAGCTCTGGGGCCAACGTCCTGACTTTC
TRBJ2-3,NA,NA,TRBV29-1,CSSRVAGSTDTQYF,TGCAGCTCCCGGGTGGCGGGGAGCACAGATACGCAGTATTTT
TRBJ2-3,NA,NA,TRBV9,CASSPGGTDTQYF,TGTGCCAGCAGCCCAGGGGGCACAGATACGCAGTATTTT
TRBJ2-3,NA,NA,TRBV7-3,CASSPTELHTQYF,TGTGCCAGCAGCCCCACCGAGCTTCATACGCAGTATTTT
TRBJ1-5,few,TRBD1,TRBV29-1,CSVGAGTGAQDQPQHF,TGCAGCGTGGGGGCCGGGACAGGGGCCCAAGATCAGCCCCAGCATTTT
TRBJ2-4,NA,TRBD1,TRBV25-1,CASSEWGQGADIQYF,TGTGCCAGCAGTGAATGGGGACAGGGGGCGGACATTCAGTACTTC
TRBJ2-3,NA,NA,TRBV6-5,CASSYQGTRTDTQYF,TGTGCCAGCAGTTACCAGGGGACCCGTACAGATACGCAGTATTTT
TRBJ2-3,many,NA,TRBV5-1,CASSSDQDTQYF,TGCGCCAGCAGCTCAGATCAAGATACGCAGTATTTT
TRBJ1-4,NA,TRBD1,TRBV5-1,CASSRGQGLATNEKLFF,TGCGCCAGCAGCCGCGGACAGGGACTTGCAACTAATGAAAAACTGTTTTTT
TRBJ1-5,few,TRBD1,TRBV6-1,CASSPVQGNNQPQHF,TGTGCCAGCAGTCCGGTACAGGGGAACAATCAGCCCCAGCATTTT
TRBJ1-1,few,NA,TRBV7-3,CASSPSAGGDTEAFF,TGTGCCAGCAGCCCGAGCGCAGGCGGAGACACTGAAGCTTTCTTT
TRBJ2-2,few,NA,TRBV6-8,CASRLAENTGELFF,TGTGCCAGCCGGTTAGCGGAGAACACCGGGGAGCTGTTTTTT
TRBJ2-2,few,TRBD2,TRBV5-1,CASSREGVTGELFF,TGCGCCAGCAGCAGGGAGGGAGTCACCGGGGAGCTGTTTTTT
TRBJ1-1,NA,NA,TRBV6-1,CASSLRGNTEAFF,TGTGCCAGCAGTTTGAGGGGGAACACTGAAGCTTTCTTT
TRBJ2-7,NA,NA,TRBV6-5,CASSYSPRGLTYEQYF,TGTGCCAGCAGTTACTCGCCCAGGGGTCTTACCTACGAGCAGTACTTC
TRBJ1-3,few,NA,TRBV7-2,CASSFRWGSGNTIYF,TGTGCCAGCAGCTTTCGCTGGGGCTCAGGAAACACCATATATTTT